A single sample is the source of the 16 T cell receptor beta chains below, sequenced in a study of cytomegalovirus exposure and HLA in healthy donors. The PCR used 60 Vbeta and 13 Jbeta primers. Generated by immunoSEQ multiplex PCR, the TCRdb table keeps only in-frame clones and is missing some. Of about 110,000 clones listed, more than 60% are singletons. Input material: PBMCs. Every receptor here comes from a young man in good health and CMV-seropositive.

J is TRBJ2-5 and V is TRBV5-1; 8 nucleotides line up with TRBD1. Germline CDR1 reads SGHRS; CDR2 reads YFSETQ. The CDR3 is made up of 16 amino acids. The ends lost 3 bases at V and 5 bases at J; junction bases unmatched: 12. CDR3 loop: CASSSSSGTGFETQYF. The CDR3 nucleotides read TGCGCCAGCAGCTCGTCCTCCGGGACAGGTTTTGAGACCCAGTACTTC.

CDR3 sequence: CASSMGQGVGNQPQHF. CDR3 coding DNA: TGTGCCAGTAGTATGGGACAGGGGGTTGGCAATCAGCCCCAGCATTTT. The V call is TRBV19, the J call TRBJ1-5, with TRBD1 matching 11 bases. From germline, CDR1 is LNHDA and CDR2 SQIVND (reference sequence). Losses at the gene ends were 3 bases for V and 2 bases for J; bases not matched to a gene: 3. The CDR3 is 16 residues long.

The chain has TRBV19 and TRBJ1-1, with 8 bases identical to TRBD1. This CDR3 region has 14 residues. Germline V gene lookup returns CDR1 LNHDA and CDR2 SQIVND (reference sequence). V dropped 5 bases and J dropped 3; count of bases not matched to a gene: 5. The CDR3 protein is CASSRETGDTEAFF. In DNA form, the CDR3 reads TGTGCCAGTAGTCGAGAGACAGGGGACACTGAAGCTTTCTTT.

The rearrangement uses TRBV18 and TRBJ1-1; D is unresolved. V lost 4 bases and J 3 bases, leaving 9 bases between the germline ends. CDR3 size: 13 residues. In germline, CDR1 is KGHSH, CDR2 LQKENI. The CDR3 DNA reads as TGTGCCAGCTCACTGGCGGAGGACACTGAAGCTTTCTTT. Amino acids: CASSLAEDTEAFF. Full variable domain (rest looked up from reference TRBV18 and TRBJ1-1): NAGVMQNPRHLVRRRGQEARLRCSPMKGHSHVYWYRQLPEEGLKFMVYLQKENIIDESGMPKERFSAEFPKEGPSILRIQQVVRGDSAAYFCASSLAEDTEAFFGQGTRLTVV.

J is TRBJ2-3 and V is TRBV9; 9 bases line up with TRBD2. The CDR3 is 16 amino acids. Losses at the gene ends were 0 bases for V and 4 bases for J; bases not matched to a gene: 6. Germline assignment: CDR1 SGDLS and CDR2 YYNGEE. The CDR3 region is CASSVEGGGASDTQYF. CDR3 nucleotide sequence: TGTGCCAGCAGCGTAGAGGGCGGGGGGGCCTCAGATACGCAGTATTTT.

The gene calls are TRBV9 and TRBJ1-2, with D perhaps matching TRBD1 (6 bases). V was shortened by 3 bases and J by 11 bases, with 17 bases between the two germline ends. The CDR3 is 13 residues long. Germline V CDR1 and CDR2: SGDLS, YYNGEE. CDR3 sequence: CASSGQGGARYTF. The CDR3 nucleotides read TGTGCCAGCAGCGGTCAAGGGGGGGCACGTTACACCTTC.

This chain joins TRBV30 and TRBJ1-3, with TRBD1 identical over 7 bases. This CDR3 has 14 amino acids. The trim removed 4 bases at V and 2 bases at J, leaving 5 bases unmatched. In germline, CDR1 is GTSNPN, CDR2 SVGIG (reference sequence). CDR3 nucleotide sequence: TGTGCCTGGACCACAGGGGCCCCTGGAAACACCATATATTTT. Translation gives CAWTTGAPGNTIYF.

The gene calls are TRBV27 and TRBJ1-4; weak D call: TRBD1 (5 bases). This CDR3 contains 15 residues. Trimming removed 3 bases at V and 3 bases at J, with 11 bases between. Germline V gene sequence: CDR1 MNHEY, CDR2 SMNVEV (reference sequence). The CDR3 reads CASSLQGQSNEKLFF. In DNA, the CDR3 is TGTGCCAGCAGTTTGCAGGGTCAGTCTAATGAAAAACTGTTTTTT.

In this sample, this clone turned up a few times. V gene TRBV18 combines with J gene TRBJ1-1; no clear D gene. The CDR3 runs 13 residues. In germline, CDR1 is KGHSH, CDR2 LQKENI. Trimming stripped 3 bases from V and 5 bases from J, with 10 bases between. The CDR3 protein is CASSPTLRTEAFF. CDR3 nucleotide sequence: TGTGCCAGCTCACCGACATTAAGGACTGAAGCTTTCTTT.

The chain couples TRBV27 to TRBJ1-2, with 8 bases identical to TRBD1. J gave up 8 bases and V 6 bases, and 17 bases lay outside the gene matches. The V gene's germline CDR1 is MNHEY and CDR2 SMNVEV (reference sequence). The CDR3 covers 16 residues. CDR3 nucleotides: TGTGCCAGCAGCCCAACCCGGACAGGGACCTTGGGCGGCTACACCTTC. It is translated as CASSPTRTGTLGGYTF.

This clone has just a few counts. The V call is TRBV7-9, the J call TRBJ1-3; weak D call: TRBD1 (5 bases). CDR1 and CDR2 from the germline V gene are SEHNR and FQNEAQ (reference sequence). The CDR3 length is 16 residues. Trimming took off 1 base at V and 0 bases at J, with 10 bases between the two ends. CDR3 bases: TGTGCCAGCAGCTTAGACGACGACAGCTCTGGAAACACCATATATTTT. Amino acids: CASSLDDDSSGNTIYF.

The CDR3 protein is CSSEDGYTF. The CDR3 region has the DNA TGCAGTTCAGAGGATGGCTACACCTTC. The chain uses TRBV20-1 and TRBJ1-2, with D unclear. The ends were cut back, 8 bases at V and 6 bases at J, with 7 bases in the middle. CDR1 and CDR2 (germline): DFQATT, SNEGSKA (reference sequence). The CDR3 runs to 9 residues.

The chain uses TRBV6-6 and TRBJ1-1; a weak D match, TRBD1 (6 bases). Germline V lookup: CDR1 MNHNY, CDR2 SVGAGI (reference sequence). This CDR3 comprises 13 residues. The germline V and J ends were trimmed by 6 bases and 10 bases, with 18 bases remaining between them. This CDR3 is CASSLGVGARAFF. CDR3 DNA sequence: TGTGCCAGCAGCCTAGGGGTGGGGGCGAGAGCTTTCTTT.

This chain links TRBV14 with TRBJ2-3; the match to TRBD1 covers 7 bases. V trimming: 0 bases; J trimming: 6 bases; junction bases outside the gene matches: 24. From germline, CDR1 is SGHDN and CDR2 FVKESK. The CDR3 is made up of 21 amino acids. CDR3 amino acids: CASSQEESYRGFLSTTDTQYF. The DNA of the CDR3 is TGTGCCAGCAGCCAAGAAGAATCTTACAGGGGTTTCCTTTCTACCACGGATACGCAGTATTTT.

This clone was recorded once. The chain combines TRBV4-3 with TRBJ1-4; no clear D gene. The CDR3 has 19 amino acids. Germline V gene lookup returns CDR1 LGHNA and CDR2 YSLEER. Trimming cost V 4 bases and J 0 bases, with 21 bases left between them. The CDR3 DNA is TGCGCCAGCAGCCGAAGCCCGCCGGCAGGAAGTGCAACTAATGAAAAACTGTTTTTT. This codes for CASSRSPPAGSATNEKLFF.

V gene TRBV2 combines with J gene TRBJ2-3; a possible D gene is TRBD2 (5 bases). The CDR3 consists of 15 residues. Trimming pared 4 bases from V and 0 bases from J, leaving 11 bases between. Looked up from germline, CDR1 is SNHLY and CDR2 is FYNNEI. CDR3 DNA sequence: TGTGCCAGCAGTGGAGGGCTACCTAGCACAGATACGCAGTATTTT. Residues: CASSGGLPSTDTQYF.